This T cell receptor beta chain was recovered during a study of blood T cell repertoires in COVID-19. Study in general: In each case, the material was cDNA or gDNA derived from T cells, B-cell-depleted T cells, or PBMCs.

Germline-derived CDR1 and CDR2 are MNHEY and SVGEGT. Trimming removed 2 bases from V and 2 bases from J, with 13 bases in between. The CDR3 loop spans 16 amino acids. This table comes from immunoSEQ multiplex PCR, and its TCRdb copy is limited to in-frame clones, with some not included. Among fewer than 350,000 clones listed, around 90% were seen once. Participants had their cohort set by participant-reported clinical history. The chain joins TRBV6-2 or TRBV6-3 to TRBJ1-5, with no clear D. Specimen: PBMCs or T cells enriched from blood (not recorded which). The source of this sequence is a man aged 60 to 69 who had recovered from COVID-19. The CDR3 nucleotides read TGTGCCAGCAGTTACCCCCGAGGTGTCGGCAATCAGCCCCAGCATTTT. This encodes CASSYPRGVGNQPQHF.